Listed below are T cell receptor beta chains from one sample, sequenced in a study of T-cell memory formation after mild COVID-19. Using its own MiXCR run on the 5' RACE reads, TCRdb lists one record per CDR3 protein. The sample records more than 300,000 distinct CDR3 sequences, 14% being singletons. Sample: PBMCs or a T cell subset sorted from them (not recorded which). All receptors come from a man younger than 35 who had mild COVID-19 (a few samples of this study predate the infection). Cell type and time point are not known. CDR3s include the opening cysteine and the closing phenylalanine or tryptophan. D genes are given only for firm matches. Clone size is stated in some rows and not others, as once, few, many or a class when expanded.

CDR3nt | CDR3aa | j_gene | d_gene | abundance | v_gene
TGCGCCAGCAGCTTGGGTCCTAGCGGGGGGGACAATGAGCAGTTCTTC | CASSLGPSGGDNEQFF | TRBJ2-1 | TRBD2 | many | TRBV5-1
TGCGCCAGCAGCTCCGGGACAGGGGCCCCACTACGTTATGGCTACACCTTC | CASSSGTGAPLRYGYTF | TRBJ1-2 | TRBD1 | few | TRBV5-1
TGTGCCAGCAGTCCGCCCGGGACAGGGGGCTCGTTTGGCTATGGCTACACCTTC | CASSPPGTGGSFGYGYTF | TRBJ1-2 | TRBD1 | NA | TRBV6-5
TGTGCCAGCAGCCGAGACGACAGGGCCCATGGCTACACCTTC | CASSRDDRAHGYTF | TRBJ1-2 | TRBD1 | NA | TRBV11-1
TGTGCCAGTCATCCGGGACAGGGTCGCGAAAAACTGTTTTTT | CASHPGQGREKLFF | TRBJ1-4 | TRBD1 | few | TRBV6-5
TGCGCCAGCAGTGAGTCGCCTGCGGGGGGGCTGGGAGAGCAGTACTTC | CASSESPAGGLGEQYF | TRBJ2-7 | TRBD2 | NA | TRBV10-2
TGTGCCAGCAGCCCCGGTGGCTCTGAAGCTTTCTTT | CASSPGGSEAFF | TRBJ1-1 | NA | NA | TRBV7-9
TGTGCCATCAGTGAGTCGAGGGTGAATCAGCCCCAGCATTTT | CAISESRVNQPQHF | TRBJ1-5 | NA | NA | TRBV10-3
TGTGCCTGGAGTGTACCAGTCTACAATGAGCAGTTCTTC | CAWSVPVYNEQFF | TRBJ2-1 | NA | NA | TRBV30
TGCGCCAGCAGCGCACCGGAGATCTACGAGCAGTACTTC | CASSAPEIYEQYF | TRBJ2-7 | NA | few | TRBV5-1
TGTGCTAGTGGTGGGCCTACCCGTCGAGCTTTCTTT | CASGGPTRRAFF | TRBJ1-1 | NA | few | TRBV7-2
TGTGCCAGCAGTTATTACGGGACAGCGAACAATGAGCAGTTCTTC | CASSYYGTANNEQFF | TRBJ2-1 | TRBD1 | NA | TRBV12-3/TRBV12-4
TGCAGTGCCGGTCGACAGCAAGATAATTCACCCCTCCACTTT | CSAGRQQDNSPLHF | TRBJ1-6 | NA | NA | TRBV20-1
TGTGCCACCAGCAGCGAGATAAACTATGGCTACACCTTC | CATSSEINYGYTF | TRBJ1-2 | NA | few | TRBV15
TGTGCCAGCAGCCCCACCCCAGGGAACTATGGCTACACCTTC | CASSPTPGNYGYTF | TRBJ1-2 | NA | once | TRBV7-3
TGCGCCAGCAGCCAAGTTATAGGGGCGGGTGGCTACACCTTC | CASSQVIGAGGYTF | TRBJ1-2 | NA | NA | TRBV4-3
TGTGCCAGCAGCCCGGACCGGGGCTGGTACACCATATATTTT | CASSPDRGWYTIYF | TRBJ1-3 | NA | NA | TRBV6-5
TGTGCCACCAGCAGAGATCAGGGGGTAAACACAGATACGCAGTATTTT | CATSRDQGVNTDTQYF | TRBJ2-3 | TRBD1 | NA | TRBV15
TGTGCCAGCACCTACTCTCTCGATACGCAGTATTTT | CASTYSLDTQYF | TRBJ2-3 | NA | many | TRBV6-2/TRBV6-3
TGCGCCAGCAGCTTTGAGGGGGTCGGAGATACGCAGTATTTT | CASSFEGVGDTQYF | TRBJ2-3 | NA | NA | TRBV5-1
TGCGCCAGCAGCTTGAGTATCGGGGATATGAACACTGAAGCTTTCTTT | CASSLSIGDMNTEAFF | TRBJ1-1 | NA | NA | TRBV5-1
TGTGCCAGCAGCTTAGCTAGGCCTGAGGATGGCTACACCTTC | CASSLARPEDGYTF | TRBJ1-2 | NA | NA | TRBV7-8
TGTGCCAGCAGTTACGAGGCTAGCGGGAATAATGAGCAGTTCTTC | CASSYEASGNNEQFF | TRBJ2-1 | TRBD2 | NA | TRBV6-2/TRBV6-3
TGCAGTGCCCCTACGCGAGTGAGGGAGACTGAAGCTTTCTTT | CSAPTRVRETEAFF | TRBJ1-1 | NA | few | TRBV20-1
TGTGCCACCAGTGATCCAAATTCCGGGACGGGGAACACTGAAGCTTTCTTT | CATSDPNSGTGNTEAFF | TRBJ1-1 | NA | NA | TRBV24-1
TGTGCCAGCAGTCCCCTTGGGCACATGAACACTGAAGCTTTCTTT | CASSPLGHMNTEAFF | TRBJ1-1 | NA | NA | TRBV14
TGTGCCAGCACCAAAGGGGATACGCAGTATTTT | CASTKGDTQYF | TRBJ2-3 | NA | NA | TRBV6-6
TGTGCCAGCAGCCTAGGGCTTACTAGCGGGGGGGCTGGAGAGACCCAGTACTTC | CASSLGLTSGGAGETQYF | TRBJ2-5 | TRBD2 | many | TRBV7-2
TGTGCCAGTAAGAACATCTCAACTAATGAAAAACTGTTTTTT | CASKNISTNEKLFF | TRBJ1-4 | NA | few | TRBV19
TGTGCCAGCTTGGGAGTTCATGGCTACACCTTC | CASLGVHGYTF | TRBJ1-2 | NA | NA | TRBV10-3
TGTGCCAGCAGCCAAGATCGGGATACGCAGTATTTT | CASSQDRDTQYF | TRBJ2-3 | NA | many | TRBV4-2
TGCAGCGTCTCCGACAGAAACTATGGCTACACCTTC | CSVSDRNYGYTF | TRBJ1-2 | NA | NA | TRBV29-1
TGCGCCAGCAGCCAAGAGCTCCACCTGATGCATTTT | CASSQELHLMHF | TRBJ2-3 | NA | many | TRBV4-1
TGTGCCAGCAGTTTTTCGGGAGATGAGCAGTTCTTC | CASSFSGDEQFF | TRBJ2-1 | NA | NA | TRBV12-3/TRBV12-4
TGCGCCAGCAGCCCTCGACTAGCGGGGGACTACACCGGGGAGCTGTTTTTT | CASSPRLAGDYTGELFF | TRBJ2-2 | TRBD2 | NA | TRBV4-3
TGTGCCAGCAGTTTATCCCTCCGGACTAGCTACGAGCAGTACTTC | CASSLSLRTSYEQYF | TRBJ2-7 | TRBD2 | NA | TRBV27
TGCGCCAGCAGCCACCACGGGACAGTCATAGATACGCAGTATTTT | CASSHHGTVIDTQYF | TRBJ2-3 | TRBD1 | few | TRBV4-1
TGCGCCAGCAGCTTGGGGACAGCAAGCTCCTACGAGCAGTACTTC | CASSLGTASSYEQYF | TRBJ2-7 | NA | NA | TRBV5-1
TGTGCCAGCAGTTTATTCAGGGGGAATCAGCCCCAGCATTTT | CASSLFRGNQPQHF | TRBJ1-5 | TRBD1 | few | TRBV12-3/TRBV12-4